This T cell receptor beta chain comes out of a study of T-cell reconstitution after alpha-beta-depleted transplantation in children (TCRdb year 2016). Some background on the complete study: Using TCR repertoire profiling, the study followed T-cell immune reconstitution in a quantitative way in children after TCRalphabeta/CD19-depleted allogeneic hematopoietic cell transplantation.

Beyond this particular receptor, the publication reports: The apparently early recovery of alphabetaT-cell counts about two months after transplant reportedly depended on only several hundred rapidly expanded clones that came from non-depleted graft cells. Hyperexpanded clone frequencies declined over subsequent months; after one year, T-cell counts and TCRbeta diversity were mostly attributed to newly produced T cells. In some patients, the high TCRbeta diversity seen at day 60 was put down to recipient T cells and intrathymic progenitors that had survived conditioning.

Taken from cysteine to phenylalanine, the CDR3 has 15 residues. Only the CDR3 region is kept as DNA, spanning 45 bases read in frame from base 1. The V end loses 0 bases and the J end loses 5 bases, and a stretch of 14 bases separates them. Looking up the germline V gene (reference sequence) yields CDR1 DFQATT and CDR2 SNEGSKA. The library was built by means of PCR. The sequencer listed for this sample is Illumina HiSeq 2500. TCR libraries were prepared with molecular barcoding, using unique molecular identifiers to normalize TCRbeta repertoire quantification. TCRdb itself trimmed the public reads at Q25 with fastp, ran MiXCR and retained productive beta chains. Rows are combined by CDR3 protein, so each entry shows the most common genes and DNA. The sample table lists just under 150,000 distinct CDR3 sequences, about 9% of them with a count of one. Of the sample, 15% to 20% falls within the top ten clones.

The meaning of the sample's treatment or condition label: allogeneic hematopoietic cell transplantation with graft depleted of TCRalphabeta T cells and CD19 B cells. Transplant recipients were children who received TCRalphabeta/CD19-depleted allogeneic hematopoietic cell grafts. This clonotype was counted at least ten times. The antigen this receptor binds is unknown. No quality values exist for individual bases; no much larger clone is one base distant. The chain is made from TRBV20-1 and TRBJ1-5; possibly the D gene is TRBD1, per 5 matching bases. This TCR was recovered from a female patient between 2 and 10 years old who had a stem cell transplant for congenital amegakaryocytic thrombocytopenia, so the T cells may come from the graft donor. The sample was PBMCs, mostly from graft donor cells, taken 180 days after TCRalphabeta/CD19-depleted stem cell transplant. The encoded CDR3 is CSARDFQGIYQPQHF. In nucleotide form, the sequence is TGCAGTGCTAGAGATTTCCAGGGAATTTATCAGCCCCAGCATTTT.